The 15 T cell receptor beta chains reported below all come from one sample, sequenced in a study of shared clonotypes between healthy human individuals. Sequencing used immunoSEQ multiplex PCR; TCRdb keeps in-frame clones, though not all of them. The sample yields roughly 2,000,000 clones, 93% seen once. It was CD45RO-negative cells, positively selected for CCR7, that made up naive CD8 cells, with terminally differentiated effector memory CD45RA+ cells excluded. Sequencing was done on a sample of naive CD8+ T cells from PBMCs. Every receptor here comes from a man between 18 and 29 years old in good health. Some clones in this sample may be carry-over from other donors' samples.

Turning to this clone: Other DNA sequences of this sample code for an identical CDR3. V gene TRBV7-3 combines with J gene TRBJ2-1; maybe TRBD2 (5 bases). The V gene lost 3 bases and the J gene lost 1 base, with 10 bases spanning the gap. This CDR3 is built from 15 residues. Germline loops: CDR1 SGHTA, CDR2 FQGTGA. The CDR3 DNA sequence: TGTGCCAGCAGCTTTCTAGGCGGGTCCTACAATGAGCAGTTCTTC. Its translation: CASSFLGGSYNEQFF. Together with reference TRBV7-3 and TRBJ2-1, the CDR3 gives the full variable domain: GAGVSQTPSNKVTEKGKYVELRCDPISGHTALYWYRQSLGQGPEFLIYFQGTGAADDSGLPNDRFFAVRPEGSVSTLKIQRTERGDSAVYLCASSFLGGSYNEQFFGPGTRLTVL.

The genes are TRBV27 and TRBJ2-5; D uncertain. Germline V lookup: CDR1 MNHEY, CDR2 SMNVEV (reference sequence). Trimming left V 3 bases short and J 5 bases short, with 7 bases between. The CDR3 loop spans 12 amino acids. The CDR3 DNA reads TGTGCCAGCAGTTTTGATTTGGAGACCCAGTACTTC. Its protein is CASSFDLETQYF.

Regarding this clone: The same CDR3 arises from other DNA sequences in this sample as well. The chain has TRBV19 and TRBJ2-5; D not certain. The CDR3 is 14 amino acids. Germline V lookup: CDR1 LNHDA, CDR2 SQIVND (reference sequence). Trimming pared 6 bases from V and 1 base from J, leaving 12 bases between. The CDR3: CASSPRGSQETQYF. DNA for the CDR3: TGTGCCAGTAGCCCCAGAGGAAGCCAAGAGACCCAGTACTTC.

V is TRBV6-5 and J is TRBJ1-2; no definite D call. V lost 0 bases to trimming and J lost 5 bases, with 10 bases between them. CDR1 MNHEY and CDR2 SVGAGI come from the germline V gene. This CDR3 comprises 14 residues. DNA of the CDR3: TGTGCCAGCAGTTACTCGGAGGCAGAGTATGGCTACACCTTC. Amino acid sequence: CASSYSEAEYGYTF.

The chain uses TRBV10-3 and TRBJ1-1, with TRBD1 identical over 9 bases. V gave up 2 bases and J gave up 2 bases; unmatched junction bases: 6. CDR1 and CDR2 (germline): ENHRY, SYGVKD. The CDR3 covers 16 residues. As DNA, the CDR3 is TGTGCCATCAGTGAGCCGGGACAGGGAACAAACACTGAAGCTTTCTTT. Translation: CAISEPGQGTNTEAFF.

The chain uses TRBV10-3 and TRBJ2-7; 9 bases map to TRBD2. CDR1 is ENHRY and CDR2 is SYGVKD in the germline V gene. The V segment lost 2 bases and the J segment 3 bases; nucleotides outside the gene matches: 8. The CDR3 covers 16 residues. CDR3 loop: CAISEPRLAEIYEQYF. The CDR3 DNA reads TGTGCCATCAGTGAGCCAAGACTAGCGGAAATCTACGAGCAGTACTTC.

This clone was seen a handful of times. The CDR3 bases are TGTGCCAGCAGCCTAGCGGGAGGAACGGACGAGCAGTACTTC. Amino acid sequence: CASSLAGGTDEQYF. The chain couples TRBV9 to TRBJ2-7, with 11 bases matching TRBD2. Trimming took 4 bases from V and 5 from J; bases not matched to a gene: 5. In germline, CDR1 is SGDLS, CDR2 YYNGEE. This CDR3 is built from 14 residues.

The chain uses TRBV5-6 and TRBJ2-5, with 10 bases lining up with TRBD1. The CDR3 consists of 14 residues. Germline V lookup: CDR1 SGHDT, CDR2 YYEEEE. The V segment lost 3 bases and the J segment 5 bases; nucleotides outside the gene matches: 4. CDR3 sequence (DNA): TGTGCCAGCAGCTGGGGGACAGGGGTTGAGACCCAGTACTTC. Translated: CASSWGTGVETQYF.

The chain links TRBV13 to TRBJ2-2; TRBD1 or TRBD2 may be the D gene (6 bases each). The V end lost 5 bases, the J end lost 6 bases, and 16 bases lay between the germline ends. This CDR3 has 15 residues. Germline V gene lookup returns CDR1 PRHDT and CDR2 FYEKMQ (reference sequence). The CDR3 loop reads CASSTRGAVAGELFF. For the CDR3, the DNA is TGTGCCAGCAGCACAAGGGGGGCAGTTGCCGGGGAGCTGTTTTTT.

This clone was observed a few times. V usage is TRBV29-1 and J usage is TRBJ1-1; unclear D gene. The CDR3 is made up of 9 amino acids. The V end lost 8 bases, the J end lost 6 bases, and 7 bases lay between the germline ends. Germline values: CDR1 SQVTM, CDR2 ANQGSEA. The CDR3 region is CSTRPEAFF. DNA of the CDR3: TGCAGCACGCGACCTGAAGCTTTCTTT.

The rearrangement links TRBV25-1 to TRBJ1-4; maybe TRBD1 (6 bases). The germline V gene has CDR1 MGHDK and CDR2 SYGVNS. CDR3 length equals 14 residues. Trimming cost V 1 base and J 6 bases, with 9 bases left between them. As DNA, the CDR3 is TGTGCCAGCAGTGAATCGTACAGGGATGAAAAACTGTTTTTT. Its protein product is CASSESYRDEKLFF.

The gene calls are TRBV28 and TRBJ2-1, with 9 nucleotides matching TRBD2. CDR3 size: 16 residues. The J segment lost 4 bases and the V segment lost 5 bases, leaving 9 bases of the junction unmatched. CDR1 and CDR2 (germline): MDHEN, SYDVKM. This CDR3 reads CASSLYSGSKYNEQFF. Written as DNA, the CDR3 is TGTGCCAGCAGTCTCTATAGCGGGAGTAAATACAATGAGCAGTTCTTC.

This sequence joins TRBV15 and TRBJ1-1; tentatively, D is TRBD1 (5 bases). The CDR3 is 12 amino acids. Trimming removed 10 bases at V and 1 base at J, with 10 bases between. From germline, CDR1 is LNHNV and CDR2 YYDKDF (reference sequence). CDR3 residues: CASRAGNTEAFF. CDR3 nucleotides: TGTGCCAGCAGGGCGGGGAACACTGAAGCTTTCTTT.

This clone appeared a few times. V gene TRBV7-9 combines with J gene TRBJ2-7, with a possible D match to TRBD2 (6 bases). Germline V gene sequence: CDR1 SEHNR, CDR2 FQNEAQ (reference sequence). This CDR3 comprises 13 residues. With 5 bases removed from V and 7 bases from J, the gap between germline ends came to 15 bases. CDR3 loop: CASSPGTSAEQYF. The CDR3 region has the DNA TGTGCCAGCAGCCCAGGGACTTCAGCAGAGCAGTACTTC.

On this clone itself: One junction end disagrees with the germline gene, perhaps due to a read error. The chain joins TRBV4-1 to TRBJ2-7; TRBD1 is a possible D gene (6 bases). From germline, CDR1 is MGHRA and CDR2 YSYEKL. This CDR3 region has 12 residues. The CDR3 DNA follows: TGCGCCAGCAGCCAAGAAGGGACACCGGTGAACTTC. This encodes CASSQEGTPVNF.